One sample yielded the 27 T cell receptor beta chains listed below, sequenced in a study of OX40 agonist ivuxolimab in advanced cancers. Sequencing used immunoSEQ multiplex PCR; TCRdb keeps in-frame clones, though not all of them. The table has 35,000 to 40,000 clones, about 92% seen once. The material sequenced was CD4+ or CD8+ T cells sorted from blood, taken in a trial of the OX40 agonist ivuxolimab. These receptors came from an adult with an advanced solid tumor such as melanoma, head and neck, liver or kidney cancer.

The V call is TRBV7-8, the J call TRBJ1-2; D unclear. The V end was cut by 0 bases, the J end by 4 bases, with 6 bases between. The CDR3 length is 13 residues. Germline loops: CDR1 SGHVS, CDR2 FQNEAQ. The CDR3 reads CASSLAPAYGYTF. DNA of the CDR3: TGTGCCAGCAGCTTAGCCCCAGCCTATGGCTACACCTTC. Together with reference TRBV7-8 and TRBJ1-2, the CDR3 gives the full variable domain: GAGVSQSPRYKVAKRGQDVALRCDPISGHVSLFWYQQALGQGPEFLTYFQNEAQLDKSGLPSDRFFAERPEGSVSTLKIQRTQQEDSAVYLCASSLAPAYGYTFGSGTRLTVV.

V usage is TRBV6-5 and J usage is TRBJ2-5; D gene ambiguous. There are 12 residues in the CDR3. The V end was cut by 7 bases, the J end by 2 bases, with 8 bases between. CDR1 and CDR2 from the germline V gene are MNHEY and SVGAGI. The CDR3 here is CASIGRQETQYF. CDR3 DNA sequence: TGTGCCAGCATAGGGCGTCAAGAGACCCAGTACTTC.

This clone was recorded once. This chain links TRBV13 with TRBJ2-3, with TRBD2 identical over 10 bases. J gave up 3 bases and V 4 bases, and 7 bases lay outside the gene matches. Germline V lookup: CDR1 PRHDT, CDR2 FYEKMQ (reference sequence). CDR3 size: 16 residues. The CDR3 DNA sequence: TGTGCCAGCAGCTCCACAGCGGGAGGGACGACAGATACGCAGTATTTT. It yields the protein CASSSTAGGTTDTQYF.

This clone was seen more than once but under ten times. The chain has TRBV27 and TRBJ2-1, with 8 bases aligning to TRBD2. CDR3 length: 12 amino acids. V gave up 8 bases and J gave up 8 bases; unmatched junction bases: 5. Per germline, CDR1 MNHEY and CDR2 SMNVEV (reference sequence). The CDR3: CASGLASHEQFF. Here the CDR3 DNA reads TGTGCCAGCGGACTAGCTTCCCATGAGCAGTTCTTC.

The CDR3 nucleotides read TGTGCCAGCAGTGGAGCAGGGGCTACGGGAAACACCATATATTTT. Residues: CASSGAGATGNTIYF. V usage is TRBV27 and J usage is TRBJ1-3; D may be TRBD1 (6 bases). The CDR3 loop spans 15 amino acids. Between the trimmed V and J ends, which lost 5 bases and 4 bases, there was a span of 15 bases. Germline V gene data show CDR1 as MNHEY and CDR2 as SMNVEV (reference sequence).

The chain employs TRBV6-5 and TRBJ2-3, with 8 bases lining up with TRBD2. This CDR3 comprises 15 residues. Germline assignment: CDR1 MNHEY and CDR2 SVGAGI. The junction had 5 bases not matched to a gene; V was cut back by 3 bases and J by 3 bases. CDR3 coding DNA: TGTGCCAGCAGTTATGGACGGGAGGGTACAGATACGCAGTATTTT. It codes for CASSYGREGTDTQYF.

The chain recombines TRBV9 with TRBJ2-7; TRBD1 matches 8 bases. The CDR3 sequence is 15 residues long. The trim removed 5 bases at V and 0 bases at J, leaving 7 bases unmatched. The germline CDR1 and CDR2 sequences are SGDLS and YYNGEE. CDR3 loop: CASSLGQGYSYEQYF. In DNA, the CDR3 is TGTGCCAGCAGTCTAGGACAGGGCTACTCCTACGAGCAGTACTTC.

The chain has TRBV6-1 and TRBJ2-1; no firm D call. Trimming stripped 4 bases from V and 1 base from J, with 2 bases between. Germline-derived CDR1 and CDR2 are MNHNS and SASEGT. The CDR3 length is 12 residues. The CDR3 DNA reads as TGTGCCAGCAGTGGGTCCTACAATGAGCAGTTCTTC. Translation: CASSGSYNEQFF.

The CDR3 DNA reads as TGTGCCAGCAGCTTTGGCCGAGGGCAGTTCTTC. It encodes CASSFGRGQFF. The rearrangement links TRBV11-2 to TRBJ2-1, with no clear D. From germline, CDR1 is SGHAT and CDR2 FQNNGV. V was clipped by 3 bases and J by 12 bases, with 9 bases between them. The CDR3 consists of 11 residues.

The chain combines TRBV10-3 with TRBJ2-3; TRBD1 might be the D (6 bases). In germline, CDR1 is ENHRY, CDR2 SYGVKD. The germline V and J ends were trimmed by 4 bases and 0 bases, with 14 bases remaining between them. This CDR3 region has 16 residues. The CDR3 nucleotides are TGTGCCATCAGTGGATCGGACAGCACTAGCACAGATACGCAGTATTTT. Protein product: CAISGSDSTSTDTQYF.

The chain joins TRBV7-8 to TRBJ1-3; maybe TRBD1 (6 bases). Germline V lookup: CDR1 SGHVS, CDR2 FQNEAQ. Trimming took 3 bases from V and 0 from J, leaving 15 bases between them. The CDR3 extends over 17 amino acids. The CDR3 protein is CASSFWGQPSSGNTIYF. CDR3 DNA: TGTGCCAGCAGCTTTTGGGGACAACCTAGCTCTGGAAACACCATATATTTT.

A few counts support this clone. This rearrangement joins TRBV7-9 to TRBJ1-1, with D possibly TRBD1 on 5 matching bases. The V and J ends lost 6 bases and 3 bases respectively, with 11 bases between them. CDR3 length: 13 residues. Germline V gene data show CDR1 as SEHNR and CDR2 as FQNEAQ (reference sequence). DNA of the CDR3: TGTGCCAGCAGAAGCTCCAGGGACACTGAAGCTTTCTTT. Its translation: CASRSSRDTEAFF.

The J gene is TRBJ1-5, the V gene TRBV28; D is unresolved. This CDR3 spans 15 amino acids. Between the trimmed V and J ends, which lost 6 bases and 4 bases, there was a span of 16 bases. CDR1 is MDHEN and CDR2 is SYDVKM in the germline V gene. The CDR3, as DNA: TGTGCCAGCAGATTACCGACTGGGATAAATCAGCCCCAGCATTTT. As protein: CASRLPTGINQPQHF.

The chain uses TRBV2 and TRBJ1-1, with 8 bases that match TRBD1. Germline trimming cut 8 bases from V and 2 bases from J; bases unmatched to any gene: 4. This CDR3 is 13 amino acids long. CDR1 is SNHLY and CDR2 is FYNNEI in the germline V gene. The CDR3 region has the DNA TGTGCCAGCCGCGACAGGGGTAACACTGAAGCTTTCTTT. Amino acid sequence: CASRDRGNTEAFF.

The V call is TRBV7-2, the J call TRBJ1-1; D is unclear. V was clipped by 6 bases and J by 0 bases, with 11 bases between them. CDR1 SGHTA and CDR2 FQGNSA come from the germline V gene. This CDR3 comprises 14 residues. The chain's CDR3 is CASRATVLNTEAFF. The CDR3 DNA sequence: TGTGCCAGCAGGGCTACAGTGCTGAACACTGAAGCTTTCTTT.

This clone showed up just once. The V call is TRBV7-9, the J call TRBJ2-4; D may match TRBD1 or TRBD2 (6 bases each). Trimming stripped 5 bases from V and 5 bases from J, with 10 bases between. Germline CDR1 and CDR2: SEHNR and FQNEAQ (reference sequence). The CDR3 is made up of 13 amino acids. CDR3 in amino acids: CASSGGPENIQYF. The CDR3 bases are TGTGCCAGCAGCGGGGGGCCCGAAAACATTCAGTACTTC.

The rearrangement uses TRBV4-2 and TRBJ2-1, with 7 bases that match TRBD2. The CDR3 sequence is 15 residues long. Germline CDR1 reads LGHNA; CDR2 reads YNFKEQ. Trimming at V came to 4 bases and at J to 3 bases, leaving 6 bases not matched to a gene. As DNA, the CDR3 is TGTGCCAGCAGCCGAGAAACGGGGGGCTACAATGAGCAGTTCTTC. Translating gives CASSRETGGYNEQFF.

This clone has only one observation. The rearrangement uses TRBV27 and TRBJ1-5; no reliable D call. V lost 5 bases, J lost 4 bases, and 9 bases lay in between. This CDR3 contains 13 residues. Germline CDR1 is MNHEY and CDR2 is SMNVEV (reference sequence). CDR3 in amino acids: CASSPGLNQPQHF. The CDR3 bases are TGTGCCAGCAGTCCGGGCCTAAATCAGCCCCAGCATTTT.

The chain employs TRBV6-5 and TRBJ2-1, with unresolved D. Germline CDR1 MNHEY, CDR2 SVGAGI. The CDR3 covers 14 residues. The ends were cut back, 5 bases at V and 5 bases at J, with 13 bases in the middle. For the CDR3, the DNA is TGTGCCAGCAGTGGCTTTGTGGGAAACAATGAGCAGTTCTTC. This sequence encodes CASSGFVGNNEQFF.

J is TRBJ1-1 and V is TRBV4-1; D not certain. V was trimmed by 2 bases and J by 2 bases, leaving 12 bases between them. The CDR3 is 15 residues long. CDR1 and CDR2 (germline): MGHRA, YSYEKL. Here the CDR3 reads CASSQRAPPNTEAFF. CDR3 sequence (DNA): TGCGCCAGCAGCCAAAGGGCTCCCCCAAACACTGAAGCTTTCTTT.

This chain joins TRBV7-8 and TRBJ2-5; 9 positions agree with TRBD2. CDR1 is SGHVS, CDR2 FQNEAQ, per germline. V shed 3 bases, J shed 4 bases, and the junction held 6 bases outside the gene matches. There are 15 residues in the CDR3. The CDR3 is CASSFRRGGPETQYF. The CDR3 DNA reads TGTGCCAGCAGCTTTCGGCGGGGGGGTCCAGAGACCCAGTACTTC.

This chain joins TRBV6-1 and TRBJ2-7; 8 nucleotides match TRBD1. CDR1 MNHNS and CDR2 SASEGT come from the germline V gene. Germline trimming cut 3 bases from V and 6 bases from J; bases unmatched to any gene: 10. The CDR3 has 15 residues. CDR3 bases: TGTGCCAGCAGTGATTATGGGACAGGAGGATCCGAGCAGTACGTC. Amino acid sequence: CASSDYGTGGSEQYV.

CDR3 loop: CASSQEGSGTRETQYF. The CDR3, as DNA: TGCGCCAGCAGCCAAGAAGGTAGCGGGACTAGGGAGACCCAGTACTTC. The rearrangement links TRBV4-1 to TRBJ2-5; TRBD2 matches at 8 bases. V lost 0 bases to trimming and J lost 5 bases; unmatched junction nucleotides: 8. Per germline, CDR1 MGHRA and CDR2 YSYEKL. The CDR3 length is 16 residues.

This clone was found once. V is TRBV20-1 and J is TRBJ2-7, with unresolved D. The V gene lost 2 bases and the J gene lost 5 bases, with 7 bases spanning the gap. Germline lookup yields CDR1 DFQATT and CDR2 SNEGSKA (reference sequence). This CDR3 has 11 amino acids. Here the CDR3 reads CSARPENEQYF. The DNA of the CDR3 is TGCAGTGCTAGACCAGAGAACGAGCAGTACTTC.

CDR3 amino acids: CASSLEGNTGELFF. In DNA, the CDR3 is TGTGCCAGCAGCTTGGAGGGGAACACCGGGGAGCTGTTTTTT. The rearrangement links TRBV5-6 to TRBJ2-2; D remains unclear. V was pared by 0 bases and J by 1 base, with 4 bases between. This CDR3 is 14 amino acids long. Germline-derived CDR1 and CDR2 are SGHDT and YYEEEE.

The chain joins TRBV4-3 to TRBJ2-1; 8 bases fit TRBD2. Losses at the gene ends were 0 bases for V and 6 bases for J; bases not matched to a gene: 7. The V gene's germline CDR1 is LGHNA and CDR2 YSLEER. The CDR3 length is 16 residues. CDR3 sequence: CASSQDGAGVGNEQFF. As DNA, the CDR3 is TGCGCCAGCAGCCAAGATGGAGCGGGAGTAGGCAATGAGCAGTTCTTC.

The V gene is TRBV29-1, the J gene TRBJ2-1; 11 bases are shared with TRBD2. The ends lost 6 bases at V and 5 bases at J; junction bases unmatched: 6. The length of the CDR3 is 14 residues. Germline loops: CDR1 SQVTM, CDR2 ANQGSEA. Here the CDR3 reads CSVSGTSGNNEQFF. As DNA, the CDR3 is TGCAGCGTGAGCGGGACTAGCGGTAACAATGAGCAGTTCTTC.